Each of the 22 T cell receptor beta chains below was sequenced from the same sample in a study of early T cells in non-severe SARS-CoV-2 infection. TCRdb processed the 5' RACE reads anew with MiXCR; each CDR3 protein has one entry. Found here are nearly 60,000 distinct CDR3 sequences, approximately 12% of them singletons; the top ten hold more than 8.5%. Sequenced input: whole blood. The origin of the receptors is an adult who was a healthcare worker with PCR-confirmed SARS-CoV-2 infection or an uninfected control (not recorded which).

This clonotype appeared many times. The chain uses TRBV30 and TRBJ2-1; maybe TRBD1 (6 bases). Trimming left V 1 base short and J 3 bases short, with 10 bases between. The CDR3 consists of 14 residues. Germline V CDR1 and CDR2: GTSNPN, SVGIG (reference sequence). DNA for the CDR3: TGTGCCTGGAGTGAAGGGGGACACTACAATGAGCAGTTCTTC. Amino acid sequence: CAWSEGGHYNEQFF.

This clonotype was counted ten times or more. This chain uses TRBV20-1 with TRBJ1-5, with D perhaps TRBD1 (6 bases). Trimming removed 6 bases from V and 1 base from J, with 10 bases in between. The germline V gene has CDR1 DFQATT and CDR2 SNEGSKA (reference sequence). The CDR3 is 13 amino acids. The DNA of the CDR3 is TGCAGTGCCGTTACAGGGAGCAATCAGCCCCAGCATTTT. It yields the protein CSAVTGSNQPQHF.

This clonotype was observed a handful of times. This chain connects TRBV9 to TRBJ1-6; D is possibly TRBD1 (6 bases). The CDR3 is made up of 15 amino acids. Per germline, CDR1 SGDLS and CDR2 YYNGEE. Trimming removed 3 bases from V and 8 bases from J, with 15 bases in between. The CDR3, as DNA: TGTGCCAGCAGCGCTCGGGGACACTCGGATTCACCCCTCCACTTT. Amino acid sequence: CASSARGHSDSPLHF.

The chain has TRBV5-5 and TRBJ1-1; weak D call: TRBD1 (6 bases). CDR3 size: 15 residues. Germline CDR1 and CDR2: SGHKS and YYEKEE (reference sequence). Trimming cost V 1 base and J 2 bases, with 12 bases left between them. The CDR3 DNA follows: TGTGCCAGCAGCTTGAACCCGACAGGCAACACTGAAGCTTTCTTT. Residues: CASSLNPTGNTEAFF.

This clonotype was counted ten times or more. The V and J genes are TRBV29-1 and TRBJ1-1; 10 bases are a match to TRBD1. V trimming: 4 bases; J trimming: 5 bases; junction bases outside the gene matches: 10. The CDR3 is 15 residues long. Germline V lookup: CDR1 SQVTM, CDR2 ANQGSEA. The CDR3 here is CSVGKGGQGNTEAFF. The DNA for the CDR3 is TGCAGCGTTGGAAAGGGGGGACAGGGGAATACTGAAGCTTTCTTT.

The chain couples TRBV5-1 to TRBJ2-7; D is possibly TRBD2 (5 bases). This CDR3 comprises 13 residues. Germline V gene data show CDR1 as SGHRS and CDR2 as YFSETQ. Trimming cost V 1 base and J 7 bases, with 12 bases left between them. In DNA form, the CDR3 reads TGCGCCAGCAGCTTGACTATCTCGGGAGAGCAGTACTTC. This codes for CASSLTISGEQYF.

This clonotype was detected only a few times. The chain is built from TRBV7-9 and TRBJ2-1, with 13 bases lining up with TRBD2. The germline CDR1 and CDR2 sequences are SEHNR and FQNEAQ (reference sequence). V shed 5 bases, J shed 10 bases, and the junction held 8 bases outside the gene matches. This CDR3 contains 15 residues. In DNA, the CDR3 is TGTGCCAGCAGCCCAACTAGCGGGGGGGCTAGGGAGCAGTTCTTC. Translation gives CASSPTSGGAREQFF.

This clonotype was counted between two and nine times. This rearrangement joins TRBV3-1 to TRBJ2-2; no clear D gene. The germline V gene has CDR1 LGHDT and CDR2 YNNKEL (reference sequence). The CDR3 runs 13 residues. The V end lost 3 bases, the J end lost 5 bases, and 7 bases lay between the germline ends. The DNA for the CDR3 is TGTGCCAGCAGCCAGAGTCATACCGGGGAGCTGTTTTTT. This codes for CASSQSHTGELFF.

This clonotype was seen many times. As DNA, the CDR3 is TGTGCCAGCAAGGGACAGGGAGGGAGAAATGAAAAACTGTTTTTT. Translation gives CASKGQGGRNEKLFF. This rearrangement joins TRBV2 to TRBJ1-4, with TRBD1 identical over 9 bases. Trimming cost V 7 bases and J 5 bases; bases outside gene matches: 8. The CDR3 spans 15 residues. Germline V gene data show CDR1 as SNHLY and CDR2 as FYNNEI.

This clonotype was recorded at least ten times. The chain employs TRBV4-1 and TRBJ2-1; D remains ambiguous. With 6 bases removed from V and 4 bases from J, the gap between germline ends came to 16 bases. The germline V gene has CDR1 MGHRA and CDR2 YSYEKL. The CDR3 loop spans 15 amino acids. The chain's CDR3 is CASRIFHGPYNEQFF. In nucleotides, the CDR3 is TGCGCCAGCAGAATTTTCCATGGTCCTTACAATGAGCAGTTCTTC.

This clonotype was seen a few times. The V and J genes are TRBV5-1 and TRBJ1-1; 11 positions match TRBD1. The CDR3 loop spans 14 amino acids. Germline V gene sequence: CDR1 SGHRS, CDR2 YFSETQ. The trim removed 4 bases at V and 3 bases at J, leaving 2 bases unmatched. The DNA of the CDR3 is TGCGCCAGCAGCCCGGGACAGGGGGACACTGAAGCTTTCTTT. Encoded protein: CASSPGQGDTEAFF.

This clonotype was observed once. The junction and the germline gene differ at one end; a read error may be behind it. This chain joins TRBV29-1 and TRBJ2-1, with D maybe TRBD1 (5 bases). Germline-derived CDR1 and CDR2 are SQVTM and ANQGSEA. The CDR3 contains 10 residues. CDR3 nucleotides: TGCGGCGTTCAGGGTAATGAGCAGTTCTTC. Protein: CGVQGNEQFF.

This clonotype is labeled as medium-sized. The V call is TRBV6-5, the J call TRBJ1-5; D is possibly TRBD1 (5 bases). Trimming cost V 2 bases and J 4 bases, with 9 bases left between them. The CDR3 has 14 residues. Germline values: CDR1 MNHEY, CDR2 SVGAGI. CDR3 sequence reads: CASSYGAGNQPQHF. As DNA, the CDR3 is TGTGCCAGCAGTTACGGGGCAGGTAATCAGCCCCAGCATTTT.

This clonotype was detected a few times. The V gene is TRBV27, the J gene TRBJ2-1; either TRBD1 or TRBD2 may supply D (5 bases each). This CDR3 region has 14 residues. Germline V lookup: CDR1 MNHEY, CDR2 SMNVEV (reference sequence). The V and J ends lost 1 base and 3 bases respectively, with 7 bases between them. CDR3 sequence: CASSLWDGYNEQFF. The CDR3 DNA reads as TGTGCCAGCAGTTTATGGGACGGCTACAATGAGCAGTTCTTC.

The chain is built from TRBV18 and TRBJ2-7; D gene ambiguous. Per the germline V gene, CDR1 is KGHSH and CDR2 is LQKENI. V shed 2 bases and J shed 3 bases, with 8 bases lying between them. The length of the CDR3 is 13 residues. CDR3 sequence reads: CASSPSDGYEQYF. As DNA, the CDR3 is TGTGCCAGCTCACCATCGGACGGCTACGAGCAGTACTTC.

This clonotype was detected only a few times. The rearrangement uses TRBV6-1 and TRBJ1-1, with TRBD1 matching over 7 bases. The V gene end was trimmed by 6 bases and the J gene end by 4 bases; junction bases not matched to a gene: 2. CDR1 is MNHNS, CDR2 SASEGT, per germline. CDR3 size: 12 residues. The CDR3 DNA is TGTGCCAGCAGGGCAGGGGGCACTGAAGCTTTCTTT. It codes for CASRAGGTEAFF.

This clonotype was counted many times. This rearrangement joins TRBV7-6 to TRBJ2-7; D is perhaps TRBD2 (6 bases). Germline values: CDR1 SGHVS, CDR2 FNYEAQ. V was cut by 4 bases and J by 4 bases, with 17 bases left in between. The CDR3 sequence is 15 residues long. Written as DNA, the CDR3 is TGTGCCAGCAGCTCGTTCGGGGCTAGCGTATACGAGCAGTACTTC. Its translation: CASSSFGASVYEQYF.

This clonotype was seen a handful of times. The chain uses TRBV3-1 and TRBJ1-1, with 9 bases aligning to TRBD1. Looked up from germline, CDR1 is LGHDT and CDR2 is YNNKEL (reference sequence). The ends lost 4 bases at V and 5 bases at J; junction bases unmatched: 8. The CDR3 loop spans 15 amino acids. The CDR3 here is CASSPTDRGRTEAFF. Here the CDR3 DNA reads TGTGCCAGCAGCCCCACGGACAGGGGTCGGACTGAAGCTTTCTTT.

This sequence joins TRBV20-1 and TRBJ1-1; 8 positions agree with TRBD1. J gave up 5 bases and V 5 bases, and 4 bases lay outside the gene matches. From germline, CDR1 is DFQATT and CDR2 SNEGSKA (reference sequence). This CDR3 comprises 12 residues. The CDR3 region is CSAAWTGTEAFF. Written as DNA, the CDR3 is TGCAGTGCTGCCTGGACAGGGACTGAAGCTTTCTTT.

The sample holds a few counts of this clonotype. DNA of the CDR3: TGCGCCAGCAGCCAAGGAGCGAACTATGGCTACACCTTC. Translating gives CASSQGANYGYTF. V and J are TRBV4-1 and TRBJ1-2; D gene unclear. This CDR3 has 13 residues. Trimming pared 1 base from V and 2 bases from J, leaving 5 bases between. The germline V gene encodes CDR1 MGHRA and CDR2 YSYEKL.

This clonotype showed up many times. This chain joins TRBV3-1 and TRBJ2-1; TRBD2 agrees at 8 bases. The V and J ends lost 6 bases and 2 bases, in that order; junction bases with no gene match: 6. The germline V gene encodes CDR1 LGHDT and CDR2 YNNKEL (reference sequence). This CDR3 region has 15 residues. The CDR3 region is CASSLSGTTYNEQFF. DNA for the CDR3: TGTGCCAGCAGTCTTAGCGGGACTACCTACAATGAGCAGTTCTTC.

This clonotype was recorded at least ten times. V and J are TRBV14 and TRBJ2-5; no reliable D call. Germline CDR1 is SGHDN and CDR2 is FVKESK. Trimming shortened V by 1 base and J by 4 bases, and 7 bases separated the two germline ends. This CDR3 spans 13 amino acids. The CDR3 reads CASSQVGSETQYF. CDR3 nucleotides: TGTGCCAGCAGCCAAGTTGGATCAGAGACCCAGTACTTC.